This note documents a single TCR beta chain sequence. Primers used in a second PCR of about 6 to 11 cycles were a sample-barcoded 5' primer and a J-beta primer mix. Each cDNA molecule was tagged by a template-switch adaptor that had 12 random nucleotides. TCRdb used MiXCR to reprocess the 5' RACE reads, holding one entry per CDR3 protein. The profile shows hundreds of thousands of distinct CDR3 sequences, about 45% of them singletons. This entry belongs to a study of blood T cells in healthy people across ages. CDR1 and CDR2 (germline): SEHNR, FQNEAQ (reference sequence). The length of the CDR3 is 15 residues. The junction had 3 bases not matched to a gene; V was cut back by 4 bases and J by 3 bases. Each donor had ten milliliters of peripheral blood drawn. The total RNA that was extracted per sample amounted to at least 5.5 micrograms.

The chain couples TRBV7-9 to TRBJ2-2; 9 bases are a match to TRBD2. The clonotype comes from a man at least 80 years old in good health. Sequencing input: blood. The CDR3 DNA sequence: TGTGCCAGCAGCTGGGCGGGAGGGGACACCGGGGAGCTGTTTTTT. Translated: CASSWAGGDTGELFF.